This TCR beta chain was captured by sequencing in a study of identifying expanded T cells in peripheral blood (dated by TCRdb to 2018 to 2020). For the study in its entirety: Four technical replicates, made by sequencing separate aliquots from the same pool of genomic DNA, were compared pairwise.

About this clone: Its recognized antigen is unknown. One base away there is no much larger clone; base qualities are not given.

Ends trimmed: V by 0 bases, J by 7 bases; bases unmatched to a gene: 6. The CDR3 goes from the cysteine to the phenylalanine over 16 residues. This entry keeps only the CDR3 DNA: 48 bases, framed from base 1. Per the germline V gene, LGHNA is the CDR1 and YSLEER is the CDR2. The paper as a whole reports these results and caveats: It was expected by the authors that biological variance in healthy repertoires might increase further over much longer intervals, such as months to years. Approximately 1.2 differentially abundant clones were flagged by the binomial model between technical replicates, whereas about 16.4 and 19 were flagged over around two weeks and four weeks, respectively. Across all healthy donors, variance in clone template counts between roughly two-week samples was found to increase significantly with total template count. Across all healthy-donor time intervals, the beta-binomial model significantly cut both the number of clones called differentially abundant and the false-positive rate.

No immune events such as infections were documented for the healthy donors during the collection period. Time-dependent variance in a beta-binomial model of T-cell clone differential abundance was calibrated using healthy-donor blood repertoires as a training cohort. The training cohort was composed of around ten healthy donors, 3 female and 7 male. The donors were between roughly 29 and 70 years old, with an average age of 43 years. Whole blood from each healthy donor was obtained from a commercial supplier and was collected at three time points roughly 13 days apart. Genomic DNA was extracted from unsorted whole blood for immunosequencing. TCRbeta CDR3 regions were profiled with the immunoSEQ Assay using bias-controlled multiplex PCR amplification of genomic DNA. As for the original processing: The absolute abundance of each unique TCRbeta CDR3 region was quantified after sequences were collapsed and filtered. Two models were used to test differential abundance: a binomial model (Fisher-equivalent) and a beta-binomial model that adds time-dependent variance fitted from healthy donors. Clones with fewer than 5 combined templates were removed, and a clone was called differentially abundant if the clone's Benjamini-Hochberg FDR was below 0.01. In the beta-binomial model, variance was expressed as a function of the total template count across the two samples, in the form v = (b*log(k)+a)^2. Sourced from immuneACCESS, this table was stored by TCRdb with only in-frame sequences that have V and J called. A share of the clones is absent; for the studies checked, an unresolved V gene accounts for under half, and the remainder has no known explanation. Clonal size and the V and J genes are those of that table, whereas D and trimming came from the DNA. This sample gives about 86,000 clones in total; approximately 84% of them show up just once. Of the sample, around 4.5% is held by the ten largest clones.

The rearrangement joined TRBV4-3 to TRBJ1-6, and 7 junctional nucleotides match TRBD1. Sequenced input: blood. The sequence derives from a person aged 18 to 69 in good health. The CDR3 amino acid sequence is: CASSQEGNRGNSPLHF. The DNA reads TGCGCCAGCAGCCAAGAAGGGAACAGGGGAAATTCACCCCTCCACTTT.